Following are 4 T cell receptor beta chains from one sample sequenced in a study of T cell responses to AZD1222 COVID-19 vaccine. Sequencing used immunoSEQ multiplex PCR; TCRdb keeps in-frame clones, though not all of them. Here the sample spans tens of thousands of clones, approximately 90% being singletons. The sample was peripheral blood, taken on day 0 of AZD1222 vaccination. The receptor set was obtained from an adult in good health.

The V gene is TRBV3-1 (or the pseudogene TRBV3-2), the J gene TRBJ2-7, with a tentative D call TRBD2 (5 bases). CDR3 length: 15 residues. Trimming stripped 1 base from V and 0 bases from J, with 10 bases between. Germline V gives CDR1 LGHDT, CDR2 YNNKEL (reference sequence). The CDR3 here is CASSQGLSASYEQYF. CDR3 coding DNA: TGTGCCAGCAGCCAAGGACTATCGGCCTCCTACGAGCAGTACTTC.

This chain joins TRBV28 and TRBJ2-7; D gene unclear. The CDR3 spans 11 residues. Germline-derived CDR1 and CDR2 are MDHEN and SYDVKM. V was clipped by 2 bases and J by 3 bases, with 2 bases between them. The CDR3 DNA is TGTGCCAGCAGTTTACTCTACGAGCAGTACTTC. Translation gives CASSLLYEQYF.

This clone was recorded a few times. The V gene is TRBV7-2, the J gene TRBJ2-2, with 8 positions matching TRBD1. The CDR3 has 15 residues. Germline loops: CDR1 SGHTA, CDR2 FQGNSA. V was pared by 4 bases and J by 5 bases, with 6 bases of the junction left unmatched. The CDR3 reads CASSSRDRITGELFF. CDR3 nucleotides: TGTGCCAGCAGCTCCCGGGACAGGATAACCGGGGAGCTGTTTTTT.

The chain recombines TRBV7-9 with TRBJ2-7; D not resolved. CDR3 length: 11 amino acids. Germline CDR1 SEHNR, CDR2 FQNEAQ (reference sequence). V shed 5 bases and J shed 5 bases, with 7 bases lying between them. The CDR3, as DNA: TGTGCCAGCAGCCCGGGCCACGAGCAGTACTTC. This encodes CASSPGHEQYF.